The rows below give T cell receptor beta chains drawn from one sample of a study of CD8 T cells in Susac syndrome. TCRdb itself ran the immunoSEQ multiplex PCR reads through MiXCR, one entry per CDR3 protein. The table has about 210,000 distinct CDR3 sequences, about 95% seen once. The sequenced sample consisted of CD4+ T cells from PBMCs. The receptors derive from a human donor with multiple sclerosis. Each CDR3 is given with its conserved first and last residue. The D gene is left open where the match is weak. The listing skips clone size in some rows; elsewhere it reads once, few, many or a size class.

d_call	j_call	v_call	clone_size	cdr3_nt	cdr3_aa
.	TRBJ1-2	TRBV6-5	.	TGTGCCAGCAGTTTGCGACAGCGTAACTATGGCTACACCTTC	CASSLRQRNYGYTF
TRBD1	TRBJ2-1	TRBV9	.	TGTGCCAGCACGGACCGAGACAGGGGGAAACAGTTCTTC	CASTDRDRGKQFF
.	TRBJ2-1	TRBV29-1	.	TGCAGCGTCCTATACAATGAGCAGTTCTTC	CSVLYNEQFF
.	TRBJ2-1	TRBV4-2	.	TGTGCCAGCAGCCACCAGACGCGTGCCTACAATGAGCAGTTCTTC	CASSHQTRAYNEQFF
.	TRBJ2-3	TRBV29-1	once	TGCAGCGTTGATGGGGGATTTAGCACAGATACGCAGTATTTT	CSVDGGFSTDTQYF
.	TRBJ2-3	TRBV18	.	TGTGCCAGCTCAACGGGACCAGATACGCAGTATTTT	CASSTGPDTQYF
.	TRBJ2-7	TRBV6-6	.	TGTGCCAGCAGCTCCGAGGGGGGACCCTACGAGCAGTACTTC	CASSSEGGPYEQYF
.	TRBJ1-3	TRBV7-9	.	TGTGCCGGGAGTAGAGGGCTTTCTGGAAACACCATATATTTT	CAGSRGLSGNTIYF
.	TRBJ2-7	TRBV5-1	.	TGCGCCAGCAGCTTGGGATTGGGGAACGAGCAGTACTTC	CASSLGLGNEQYF
.	TRBJ1-1	TRBV19	.	TGTGCCAGTAGTATAAGGCGGGAAGCTTTCTTT	CASSIRREAFF
.	TRBJ2-1	TRBV3-1	.	TGTGCCAGCAGCCGACAACGAGGGTACAATGAGCAGTTCTTC	CASSRQRGYNEQFF
TRBD1	TRBJ2-7	TRBV18	.	TGTGCCAGCTCACCAGGTGTACAGGGGCGGGAGCAGTACTTC	CASSPGVQGREQYF
TRBD2	TRBJ2-1	TRBV7-3	once	TGTGCCAGCAGCTTAAGGGGAGGGCCGGGCAATGAGCAGTTCTTC	CASSLRGGPGNEQFF
TRBD2	TRBJ2-5	TRBV30	.	TGTGCCTGGAGGGTTGGGGCGGGAGAAGGAGAGACCCAGTACTTC	CAWRVGAGEGETQYF
TRBD2	TRBJ2-1	TRBV7-3	.	TGTGCCAGCAGTCGGGCGGCTAGCGGGAGGGGGTCCTACAATGAGCAGTTCTTC	CASSRAASGRGSYNEQFF
.	TRBJ2-7	TRBV27	.	TGTGCCAGCAGTTCGAATCGCGGGACTCTCTACGAGCAGTACTTC	CASSSNRGTLYEQYF
TRBD2	TRBJ2-1	TRBV29-1	.	TGCAGCGTCCGAAAACGACTAGCGGGAGGGTTACGTGAGCAGTTCTTC	CSVRKRLAGGLREQFF
TRBD2	TRBJ2-5	TRBV4-2	.	TGTGCCAGCAGCCAGGATCCTTCTGGACTAGCCATAACCCAGTACTTC	CASSQDPSGLAITQYF